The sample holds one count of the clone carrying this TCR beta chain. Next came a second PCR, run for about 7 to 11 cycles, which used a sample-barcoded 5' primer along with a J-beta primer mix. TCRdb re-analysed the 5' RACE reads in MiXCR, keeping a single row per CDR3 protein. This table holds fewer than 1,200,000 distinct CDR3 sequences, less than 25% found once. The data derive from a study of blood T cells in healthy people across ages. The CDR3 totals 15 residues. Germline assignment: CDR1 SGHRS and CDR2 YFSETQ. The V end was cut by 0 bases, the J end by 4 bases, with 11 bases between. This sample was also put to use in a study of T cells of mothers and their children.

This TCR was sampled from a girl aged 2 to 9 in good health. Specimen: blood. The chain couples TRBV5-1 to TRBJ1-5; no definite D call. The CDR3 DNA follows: TGCGCCAGCAGCTTGGCCGAGGGCCCTAATCAGCCCCAGCATTTT. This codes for CASSLAEGPNQPQHF.